This T cell receptor (beta chain) was captured by sequencing in a study of identical twins. The table lists this clonotype with a few counts. The antigen is not known. With 2 bases clipped from V and 6 bases from J, the junction kept 10 bases outside the gene matches. The germline gives CDR1 SGHVS, CDR2 FNYEAQ. The CDR3 sequence is 16 residues long. A template switching step contributed a universal primer site, while unique molecular identifiers were present in the cDNA. MiXCR was run by TCRdb on the 5' RACE reads, yielding one entry per CDR3 protein. The repertoire holds about 300,000 distinct CDR3 sequences, with about 12% as singletons. Study findings and constraints: The study found weaker excess twin sharing in beta out-of-frame sequences. Memory repertoires showed no such pattern, whereas abundant cord blood beta clonotypes carried fewer insertions.

This sample also belongs to another study, concerning yellow fever vaccine responses in identical twins.

Sequenced: CD8+ T cells sorted from blood. This chain links TRBV7-6 with TRBJ2-3; 8 bases align to TRBD1. The TCR was taken from a woman under 30 in good health. The CDR3 loop reads CASSLTRTGWADTQYF. For the CDR3, the DNA is TGTGCCAGCAGCTTAACCCGGACAGGGTGGGCGGATACGCAGTATTTT. Full variable domain (missing parts from reference TRBV7-6 and TRBJ2-3): GAGVSQSPRYKVTKRGQDVALRCDPISGHVSLYWYRQALGQGPEFLTYFNYEAQQDKSGLPNDRFSAERPEGSISTLTIQRTEQRDSAMYRCASSLTRTGWADTQYFGPGTRLTVL.